Detailed here is one T cell receptor beta chain. Its antigen is as yet unknown. The CDR3 is 16 amino acids. The germline V gene has CDR1 SGHDN and CDR2 FVKESK. With V trimmed by 1 base and J by 3 bases, 5 bases remained unmatched. The data stem from a study of shared clonotypes between healthy human individuals. Study-wide results and limits: A generally larger estimated richness was seen in naive subsets than in memory subsets. Genetic and exposure-history diversity was limited by the small donor number. Although depth was large, rarefaction showed that sequencing of the sorted subsets was incomplete.

The donors were all Caucasian adults (living in Nashville, Tennessee). Using immunoSEQ multiplex PCR, the repertoire was profiled, and TCRdb retains in-frame clones only, with some absent. The sample has a few million clones; around 93% are singletons. This chain joins TRBV14 and TRBJ2-1; TRBD2 matches 8 bases. The sequenced sample was naive CD4+ T cells from PBMCs. Noted subset: CD45RA+ positively selected. This clonotype originated in a man aged 18-30 years in good health. Some clones in this sample may be carry-over from other donors' samples. The CDR3 nucleotides are TGTGCCAGCAGCCAAGGGAGCGGGAGCTACTACAATGAGCAGTTCTTC. As protein: CASSQGSGSYYNEQFF.